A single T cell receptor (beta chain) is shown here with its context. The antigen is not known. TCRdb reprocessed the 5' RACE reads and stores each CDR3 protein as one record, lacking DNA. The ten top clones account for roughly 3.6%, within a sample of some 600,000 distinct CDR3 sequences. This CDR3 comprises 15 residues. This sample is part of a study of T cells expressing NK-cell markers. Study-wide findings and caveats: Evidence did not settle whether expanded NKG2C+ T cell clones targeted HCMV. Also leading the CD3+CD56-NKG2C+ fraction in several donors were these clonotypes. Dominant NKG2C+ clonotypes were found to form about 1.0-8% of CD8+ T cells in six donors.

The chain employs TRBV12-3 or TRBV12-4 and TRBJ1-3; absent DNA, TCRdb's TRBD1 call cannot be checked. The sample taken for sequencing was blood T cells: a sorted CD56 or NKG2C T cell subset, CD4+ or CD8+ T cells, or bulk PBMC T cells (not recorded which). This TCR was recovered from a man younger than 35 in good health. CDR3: CASSPRTAWGDTIYF.